A single sample gave rise to the 17 T cell receptor beta chains below, sequenced in a study of blood T cell repertoires in COVID-19. Profiling relied on immunoSEQ multiplex PCR, and the TCRdb table lists in-frame clones only, not all of them. The sample consists of around 19,000 clones, roughly four fifths of them appearing once. Sequenced sample: peripheral blood. The receptors were gathered from a man aged 40-49 years with active or convalescent COVID-19.

The chain is built from TRBV3-1 (or the pseudogene TRBV3-2) and TRBJ1-1; D might be TRBD1 (5 bases). CDR3 length: 13 residues. The V gene's germline CDR1 is LGHDT and CDR2 YNNKEL (reference sequence). With 7 bases removed from V and 5 bases from J, the gap between germline ends came to 14 bases. The CDR3 loop is CASTRIGGTEAFF. In nucleotides, the CDR3 is TGTGCCAGCACCCGAATCGGGGGGACTGAAGCTTTCTTT.

The rearrangement links TRBV5-5 to TRBJ2-1; possibly TRBD1 for D (6 bases). Germline V lookup: CDR1 SGHKS, CDR2 YYEKEE (reference sequence). Trimming took off 8 bases at V and 7 bases at J, with 22 bases between the two ends. This CDR3 is built from 15 residues. CDR3 loop: CASQLLAMGANEQFF. The CDR3 bases are TGTGCCAGTCAATTGTTGGCCATGGGGGCGAATGAGCAGTTCTTC.

This clone was seen only a few times. The chain recombines TRBV5-1 with TRBJ1-4; D possibly corresponds to TRBD1 (5 bases). The V end was cut by 4 bases, the J end by 4 bases, with 11 bases between. Germline CDR1 SGHRS, CDR2 YFSETQ. The CDR3 extends over 14 amino acids. Here the CDR3 reads CASSTDTNNEKLFF. In DNA form, the CDR3 reads TGCGCCAGCAGCACGGACACGAATAATGAAAAACTGTTTTTT.

The chain uses TRBV5-1 and TRBJ1-1, with D maybe TRBD1 (5 bases). The V gene's germline CDR1 is SGHRS and CDR2 YFSETQ. The CDR3 consists of 14 residues. The ends were cut back, 3 bases at V and 2 bases at J, with 11 bases in the middle. The CDR3 sequence: CASSSIGQNTEAFF. As DNA, the CDR3 is TGCGCCAGCAGCTCAATAGGACAAAACACTGAAGCTTTCTTT.

This chain connects TRBV9 to TRBJ2-5; a weak D match, TRBD1 (7 bases). The CDR3 runs 14 residues. V was cut by 0 bases and J by 4 bases, with 10 bases left in between. Germline CDR1 SGDLS, CDR2 YYNGEE. CDR3 amino acids: CASSVDRGGETQYF. The CDR3 DNA follows: TGTGCCAGCAGCGTAGACAGGGGAGGAGAGACCCAGTACTTC.

V and J are TRBV19 and TRBJ1-2; D is possibly TRBD1 (5 bases). Trimming left V 5 bases short and J 8 bases short, with 18 bases between. CDR3 size: 14 residues. The germline V gene has CDR1 LNHDA and CDR2 SQIVND (reference sequence). This CDR3 is CASSRREGAEGYTF. DNA of the CDR3: TGTGCCAGTAGTCGACGTGAAGGGGCCGAGGGCTACACCTTC.

The CDR3 sequence: CASSLPAYYGYTF. The CDR3 DNA reads TGTGCCAGCAGCTTACCAGCGTACTATGGCTACACCTTC. The V and J genes are TRBV7-2 and TRBJ1-2; D not certain. Germline V CDR1 and CDR2: SGHTA, FQGNSA. The V and J ends lost 2 bases and 3 bases respectively, with 7 bases between them. The CDR3 contains 13 residues.

The chain couples TRBV7-2 to TRBJ2-3; 14 bases are a match to TRBD2. With 5 bases clipped from V and 4 bases from J, the junction kept 2 bases outside the gene matches. There are 15 residues in the CDR3. Germline-derived CDR1 and CDR2 are SGHTA and FQGNSA. In DNA, the CDR3 is TGTGCCAGCAGCACGGGACTAGCGGGGGCAGATACGCAGTATTTT. Its protein is CASSTGLAGADTQYF.

The rearrangement links TRBV11-2 to TRBJ2-3; 7 nucleotides match TRBD2. V dropped 5 bases and J dropped 3; count of bases not matched to a gene: 5. Germline-derived CDR1 and CDR2 are SGHAT and FQNNGV. The CDR3 covers 14 residues. The CDR3 bases are TGTGCCAGCAGCCCTTCCGGGGGGACAGATACGCAGTATTTT. This translates into CASSPSGGTDTQYF.

The genes are TRBV24-1 and TRBJ1-4; 8 bases are a match to TRBD1. Germline assignment: CDR1 KGHDR and CDR2 SFDVKD. The CDR3 covers 16 residues. The J segment lost 7 bases and the V segment lost 3 bases, leaving 9 bases of the junction unmatched. CDR3 in amino acids: CATSDHPGQASEKLFF. Written as DNA, the CDR3 is TGTGCCACCAGTGATCATCCGGGACAGGCTAGTGAAAAACTGTTTTTT.

The chain combines TRBV18 with TRBJ2-1; TRBD2 matches 11 bases. Looked up from germline, CDR1 is KGHSH and CDR2 is LQKENI. CDR3 length: 17 amino acids. Germline trimming cut 3 bases from V and 3 bases from J; bases unmatched to any gene: 7. The CDR3 reads CASSPGGGLADYNEQFF. The CDR3 nucleotides are TGTGCCAGCTCACCCGGGGGGGGACTAGCGGACTACAATGAGCAGTTCTTC.

This chain joins TRBV5-8 and TRBJ2-3; D ambiguous. CDR1 SGHTS and CDR2 YDEGEE come from the germline V gene. The CDR3 is 14 residues long. The V gene lost 4 bases and the J gene lost 2 bases, with 11 bases spanning the gap. In DNA form, the CDR3 reads TGTGCCAGCAGCGGAGCCATTCTCACAGATACGCAGTATTTT. Translating gives CASSGAILTDTQYF.

The V gene is TRBV24-1, the J gene TRBJ2-3; 10 bases map to TRBD2. V lost 7 bases, J lost 2 bases, and 8 bases stayed unmatched. CDR1 is KGHDR, CDR2 SFDVKD, per germline. CDR3 length equals 16 residues. The chain's CDR3 is CATSRGSGGTTDTQYF. The CDR3 DNA follows: TGTGCCACCAGCCGGGGTAGCGGGGGGACCACAGATACGCAGTATTTT.

The CDR3 bases are TGTGCCAGCAGACCGACCACAGGCTACGAGCAGTACTTC. It is translated as CASRPTTGYEQYF. This chain connects TRBV12-3 or TRBV12-4 to TRBJ2-7; possibly TRBD1 for D (5 bases). Trimming removed 6 bases from V and 3 bases from J, with 12 bases in between. The CDR3 sequence is 13 residues long.

This clone was counted only a few times. The chain couples TRBV4-1 to TRBJ1-6; perhaps TRBD1 as D (6 bases). Germline lookup yields CDR1 MGHRA and CDR2 YSYEKL. The CDR3 is 15 amino acids. Trimming pared 7 bases from V and 8 bases from J, leaving 18 bases between. The CDR3 DNA follows: TGCGCCAGCACACCTACACAGGGCGAATATTCACCCCTCCACTTT. Protein product: CASTPTQGEYSPLHF.

V and J are TRBV4-1 and TRBJ2-2, with D possibly matching TRBD1 (6 bases). V was clipped by 5 bases and J by 5 bases, with 18 bases between them. Germline CDR1 is MGHRA and CDR2 is YSYEKL. CDR3 length: 16 residues. The CDR3 coding sequence is TGCGCCAGCAGCAAATCCCCATACAGGGAAACCGGGGAGCTGTTTTTT. Its translation is CASSKSPYRETGELFF.

The chain couples TRBV6-5 to TRBJ1-6, with a weak D call TRBD1 (5 bases). Trimming left V 1 base short and J 5 bases short, with 12 bases between. Per germline, CDR1 MNHEY and CDR2 SVGAGI. There are 16 residues in the CDR3. In nucleotides, the CDR3 is TGTGCCAGCAGTTACTGGGGTCCAGGGAATAATTCACCCCTCCACTTT. This gives the protein CASSYWGPGNNSPLHF.